What follows are 11 T cell receptor beta chains derived from one specimen sequenced in a study of blood T cell repertoires in COVID-19. Generated by immunoSEQ multiplex PCR, the TCRdb table keeps only in-frame clones and is missing some. The sample yields more than 95,000 clones, 80% seen once. The sample consisted of peripheral blood. Every receptor here comes from a human donor in a cohort sampled during active COVID-19.

The chain combines TRBV7-2 with TRBJ1-2; 7 nucleotides line up with TRBD1. The germline CDR1 and CDR2 sequences are SGHTA and FQGNSA. J gave up 2 bases and V 1 base, and 4 bases lay outside the gene matches. CDR3 size: 15 residues. The CDR3 reads CASSLEEGANYGYTF. CDR3 in DNA: TGTGCCAGCAGCTTAGAAGAGGGGGCGAACTATGGCTACACCTTC.

The chain carries TRBV10-3 and TRBJ2-1; D might be TRBD2 (7 bases). The CDR3 spans 11 residues. The germline gives CDR1 ENHRY, CDR2 SYGVKD. V was cut by 11 bases and J by 6 bases, with 11 bases left in between. This CDR3 is CASRGANEQFF. DNA for the CDR3: TGTGCCTCCCGGGGGGCCAATGAGCAGTTCTTC.

In nucleotides, the CDR3 is TGTGCCAGCAGTGCGGGAGTCGCCAAAAACATTCAGTACTTC. This codes for CASSAGVAKNIQYF. The rearrangement joins TRBV2 to TRBJ2-4, with D tentatively TRBD2 (6 bases). Per germline, CDR1 SNHLY and CDR2 FYNNEI. The CDR3 spans 14 residues. V was clipped by 4 bases and J by 1 base, with 8 bases between them.

This clone has a handful of counts. The genes are TRBV7-9 and TRBJ1-2; 7 positions match TRBD1. This CDR3 region has 16 residues. V trimming: 4 bases; J trimming: 4 bases; junction bases outside the gene matches: 12. Germline V gene data show CDR1 as SEHNR and CDR2 as FQNEAQ (reference sequence). The DNA for the CDR3 is TGTGCCAGCAGCTCCTCCGGGACAGAAATGGGCTATGGCTACACCTTC. Translated: CASSSSGTEMGYGYTF. The full variable domain, rest sourced from reference TRBV7-9 and TRBJ1-2, is DTGVSQNPRHKITKRGQNVTFRCDPISEHNRLYWYRQTLGQGPEFLTYFQNEAQLEKSRLLSDRFSAERPKGSFSTLEIQRTEQGDSAMYLCASSSSGTEMGYGYTFGSGTRLTVV.

This clone was detected only a few times. The chain has TRBV3-1 (or the pseudogene TRBV3-2) and TRBJ1-1; 8 bases fit TRBD1. The CDR3 has 14 residues. The germline V gene has CDR1 LGHDT and CDR2 YNNKEL (reference sequence). Trimming removed 5 bases from V and 1 base from J; junction bases left unmatched: 3. The CDR3, as DNA: TGTGCCAGCAGCTTCGGACAGGGGAACACTGAAGCTTTCTTT. Its protein product is CASSFGQGNTEAFF.

Here the CDR3 DNA reads TGTGCCAGCAGTGCGATAGGAGGGGATGAAAAACTGTTTTTT. Its translation: CASSAIGGDEKLFF. This chain connects TRBV2 to TRBJ1-4; a weak D match, TRBD1 (5 bases). The germline CDR1 and CDR2 sequences are SNHLY and FYNNEI. V was trimmed by 4 bases and J by 6 bases, leaving 12 bases between them. The CDR3 is made up of 14 amino acids.

The rearrangement uses TRBV12-5 and TRBJ2-2; no clear D gene. The germline CDR1 and CDR2 sequences are LGHNT and FRNRAP. V was clipped by 1 base and J by 3 bases, with 6 bases between them. There are 14 residues in the CDR3. This CDR3 is CASGLGGDTGELFF. CDR3 DNA sequence: TGTGCTAGTGGTTTGGGAGGAGACACCGGGGAGCTGTTTTTT.

Of note for this clone: The same CDR3 can be traced to other DNA sequences in this sample. The chain uses TRBV18 and TRBJ2-3; TRBD2 aligns across 14 bases. This CDR3 region has 16 residues. Trimming at V came to 6 bases and at J to 3 bases, leaving 5 bases not matched to a gene. Germline CDR1 KGHSH, CDR2 LQKENI. The CDR3 reads CASSPGTSGRTDTQYF. The CDR3 nucleotides are TGTGCCAGCTCCCCTGGGACTAGCGGGAGAACAGATACGCAGTATTTT.

The V call is TRBV6-6, the J call TRBJ2-1, with TRBD1 identical over 9 bases. The CDR3 loop spans 13 amino acids. Looked up from germline, CDR1 is MNHNY and CDR2 is SVGAGI (reference sequence). J lost 8 bases, V lost 6 bases, and 5 bases had no gene match. Here the CDR3 DNA reads TGTGCCAGCAGAGACAGGGGGGAAGATGAGCAGTTCTTC. Encoded protein: CASRDRGEDEQFF.

The chain is built from TRBV27 and TRBJ1-2; 10 bases agree with TRBD1. The CDR3 consists of 15 residues. Germline lookup yields CDR1 MNHEY and CDR2 SMNVEV (reference sequence). With V trimmed by 4 bases and J by 7 bases, 9 bases remained unmatched. The CDR3 sequence: CASSSPGQGYTGYTF. CDR3 nucleotides: TGTGCCAGCAGTTCACCGGGACAGGGGTACACTGGCTACACCTTC.

The CDR3 sequence: CASRTGSVNTGELFF. For the CDR3, the DNA is TGCGCCAGCAGAACCGGGAGTGTGAACACCGGGGAGCTGTTTTTT. The chain is built from TRBV5-1 and TRBJ2-2; D possibly corresponds to TRBD2 (6 bases). Between the trimmed V and J ends, which lost 5 bases and 1 base, there was a span of 12 bases. This CDR3 spans 15 amino acids. CDR1 is SGHRS and CDR2 is YFSETQ in the germline V gene.